This T cell receptor (beta chain) appears in the sequencing data of a study of blood T cell repertoires in COVID-19. Looking at the study overall: Acute and convalescent COVID-19 specimens originated in the United States, Italy and Spain. In each case, the material was cDNA or gDNA derived from T cells, B-cell-depleted T cells, or PBMCs.

Original processing notes: Estimates of nucleated cell counts were drawn from the amplification of reference gene primers. Some clones are missing from TCRdb's copy, which holds only in-frame ones; the method was immunoSEQ multiplex PCR. From that table come the V and J calls and clone size; the DNA was used to work out D and trimming. The table lists 140,000 to 150,000 clones, over 80% of them singletons, with around 3.1% in the top ten. V was pared by 0 bases and J by 3 bases, with 6 bases between. The V gene's germline CDR1 is LNHNV and CDR2 YYDKDF (reference sequence). This CDR3 is 14 amino acids long.

Sequenced sample: peripheral blood. The gene calls are TRBV15 and TRBJ1-5; the D gene is possibly TRBD1 (5 bases). This receptor was obtained from a middle-aged woman with active or convalescent COVID-19. CDR3 nucleotides: TGTGCCACCAGCAGAGACAGGGTCAATCAGCCCCAGCATTTT. Its translation: CATSRDRVNQPQHF.